This T cell receptor beta chain was sequenced for a study of blood T cell repertoires in COVID-19. For the study at large: Samples of COVID-19 (acute and convalescent) were obtained from the United States, Italy and Spain. T cells, B-cell-depleted T cells, or PBMCs provided the cDNA or gDNA that served as material.

The CDR3 is 16 amino acids. With 5 bases clipped from V and 4 bases from J, the junction kept 6 bases outside the gene matches. Germline V gives CDR1 SEHNR, CDR2 FQNEAQ (reference sequence). Per the authors' pipeline: Reference gene primer amplification in the assay estimated nucleated cell counts. Profiled with immunoSEQ multiplex PCR; TCRdb holds only in-frame clones, not every one. From that table come the V and J calls and clone size; the DNA was used to work out D and trimming. This table holds more than 60,000 clones, more than 75% found once. The sequenced sample was peripheral blood. This receptor was obtained from a human donor in a cohort sampled during active COVID-19. The V gene is TRBV7-9, the J gene TRBJ2-1, with 12 bases aligning to TRBD2. The CDR3 spells CASSPRLAGEYNEQFF. CDR3 coding DNA: TGTGCCAGCAGCCCCAGACTAGCGGGGGAGTACAATGAGCAGTTCTTC.